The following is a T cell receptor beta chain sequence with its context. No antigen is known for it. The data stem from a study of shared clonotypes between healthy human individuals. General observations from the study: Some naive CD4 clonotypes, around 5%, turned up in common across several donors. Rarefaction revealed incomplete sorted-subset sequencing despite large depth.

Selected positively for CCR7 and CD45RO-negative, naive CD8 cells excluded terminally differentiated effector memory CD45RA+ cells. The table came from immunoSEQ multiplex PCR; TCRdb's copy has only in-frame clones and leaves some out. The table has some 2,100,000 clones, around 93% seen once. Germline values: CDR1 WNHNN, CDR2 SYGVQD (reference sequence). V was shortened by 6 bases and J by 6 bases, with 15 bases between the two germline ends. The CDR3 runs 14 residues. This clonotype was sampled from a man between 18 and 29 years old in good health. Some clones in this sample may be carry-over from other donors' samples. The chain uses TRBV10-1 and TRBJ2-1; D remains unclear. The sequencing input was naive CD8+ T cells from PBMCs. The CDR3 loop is CASREALGSNEQFF. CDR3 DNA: TGCGCCAGCAGAGAGGCCCTCGGTAGCAATGAGCAGTTCTTC.